This paragraph covers one TCR beta chain sequence. This record comes from a study of blood T cell repertoires in COVID-19. Study at large: In each case, the material was cDNA or gDNA derived from T cells, B-cell-depleted T cells, or PBMCs.

CDR1 and CDR2 (germline): SGHNT, YYREEE (reference sequence). Germline trimming cut 4 bases from V and 2 bases from J; bases unmatched to any gene: 5. This CDR3 spans 14 amino acids. Recruits, aged 18 to 89 years, lived in under 25 US areas. Sequencing used immunoSEQ multiplex PCR; TCRdb keeps in-frame clones, though not all of them. The table includes fewer than 350,000 clones, 85% detected once. The source material was PBMCs or T cells enriched from blood (not recorded which). V and J are TRBV5-4 and TRBJ2-5, with 7 positions matching TRBD1. The TCR was taken from a woman in her thirties who had been exposed to COVID-19. CDR3 residues: CASSAPQGQETQYF. In DNA, the CDR3 is TGTGCCAGCAGCGCACCACAGGGGCAAGAGACCCAGTACTTC.